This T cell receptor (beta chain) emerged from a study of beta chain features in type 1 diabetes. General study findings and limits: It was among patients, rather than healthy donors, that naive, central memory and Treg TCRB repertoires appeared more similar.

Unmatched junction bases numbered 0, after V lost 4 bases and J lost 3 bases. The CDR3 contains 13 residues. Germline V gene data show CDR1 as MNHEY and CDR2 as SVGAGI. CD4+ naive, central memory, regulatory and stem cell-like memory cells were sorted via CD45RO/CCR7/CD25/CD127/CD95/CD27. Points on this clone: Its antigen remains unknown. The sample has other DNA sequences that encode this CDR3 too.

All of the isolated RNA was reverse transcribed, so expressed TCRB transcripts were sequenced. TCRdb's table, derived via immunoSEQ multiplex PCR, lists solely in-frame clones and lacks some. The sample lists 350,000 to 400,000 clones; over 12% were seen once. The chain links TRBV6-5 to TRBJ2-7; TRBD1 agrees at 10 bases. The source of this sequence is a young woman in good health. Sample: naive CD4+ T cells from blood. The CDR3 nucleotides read TGTGCCAGCAGTTGGGACAGGGGCTACGAGCAGTACTTC. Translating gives CASSWDRGYEQYF.